What follows are 10 T cell receptor beta chains derived from one specimen sequenced in a study of CD8+ T cells in alopecia areata. As for treatment: oral pan-JAK inhibitor, 5-10 mg twice daily. RNA was extracted and reverse transcribed into cDNA as the sequencing template. The table came from immunoSEQ multiplex PCR; TCRdb's copy has only in-frame clones and leaves some out. Altogether under 200,000 clones are present, approximately 60% being singletons, with the ten largest covering approximately 15%. Material: CD4+ T cells sorted from blood, obtained at week 24, from a patient treated with tofacitinib. The receptors here all came from a human donor with alopecia areata.

V gene TRBV10-3 combines with J gene TRBJ1-1; D remains ambiguous. Germline assignment: CDR1 ENHRY and CDR2 SYGVKD. Deletions cut 4 bases from V and 5 bases from J, with 5 bases between. The CDR3 runs to 11 residues. DNA for the CDR3: TGTGCCATCAGTGGAAAAACTGAAGCTTTCTTT. It yields the protein CAISGKTEAFF.

J is TRBJ1-4 and V is TRBV30, with a possible D match to TRBD1 (6 bases). Germline CDR1 is GTSNPN and CDR2 is SVGIG (reference sequence). With 3 bases removed from V and 5 bases from J, the gap between germline ends came to 13 bases. CDR3 length: 14 residues. The CDR3 DNA sequence: TGTGCCTGGAGGTGGGGGCCCCTGAATGAAAAACTGTTTTTT. As protein: CAWRWGPLNEKLFF. The variable domain in full, completed from reference TRBV30 and TRBJ1-4, reads SQTIHQWPATLVQPVGSPLSLECTVEGTSNPNLYWYRQAAGRGLQLLFYSVGIGQISSEVPQNLSASRPQDRQFILSSKKLLLSDSGFYLCAWRWGPLNEKLFFGSGTQLSVL.

The chain recombines TRBV5-1 with TRBJ1-5, with no clear D. Trimming pared 0 bases from V and 4 bases from J, leaving 11 bases between. CDR1 and CDR2 (germline): SGHRS, YFSETQ. This CDR3 contains 15 residues. CDR3 sequence reads: CASSLDPGLNQPQHF. CDR3 coding DNA: TGCGCCAGCAGCTTGGATCCAGGATTGAATCAGCCCCAGCATTTT.

The V gene is TRBV10-3, the J gene TRBJ2-3, with 10 bases lining up with TRBD1. The V gene end was trimmed by 11 bases and the J gene end by 4 bases; junction bases not matched to a gene: 6. This CDR3 has 13 residues. Per the germline V gene, CDR1 is ENHRY and CDR2 is SYGVKD. Written as DNA, the CDR3 is TGTGCCGACTGGGACAGGGGCGCAGATACGCAGTATTTT. It translates to CADWDRGADTQYF.

This rearrangement joins TRBV2 to TRBJ2-2; D not resolved. The CDR3 totals 14 residues. Trimming removed 6 bases at V and 2 bases at J, with 10 bases between. CDR1 and CDR2 (germline): SNHLY, FYNNEI. For the CDR3, the DNA is TGTGCCAGCAGCGGATTCAAAAACACCGGGGAGCTGTTTTTT. Translated: CASSGFKNTGELFF.

This clone came up a few times. V usage is TRBV5-1 and J usage is TRBJ1-2; D is unresolved. This CDR3 has 13 amino acids. Trimming pared 5 bases from V and 3 bases from J, leaving 11 bases between. Germline loops: CDR1 SGHRS, CDR2 YFSETQ. The CDR3 sequence: CASRQTDDYGYTF. For the CDR3, the DNA is TGCGCCAGCAGACAGACGGACGACTATGGCTACACCTTC.

The chain recombines TRBV27 with TRBJ1-2; 7 positions agree with TRBD1. CDR1 MNHEY and CDR2 SMNVEV come from the germline V gene (reference sequence). V lost 5 bases and J lost 6; bases outside the gene matches: 6. This CDR3 spans 13 amino acids. CDR3 nucleotides: TGTGCCAGCAGTGACAGGGATACCGATGGCTACACCTTC. Translation: CASSDRDTDGYTF.

Comment on this clone: At the DNA level, this CDR3 is encoded by other sequences in the same sample as well. The CDR3 region is CASSLSNQPQHF. In nucleotides, the CDR3 is TGTGCCAGCAGTCTATCTAATCAGCCCCAGCATTTT. V and J are TRBV2 and TRBJ1-5; D is unclear. CDR1 SNHLY and CDR2 FYNNEI come from the germline V gene. V was shortened by 5 bases and J by 4 bases, with 6 bases between the two germline ends. The CDR3 loop spans 12 amino acids.

V and J are TRBV27 and TRBJ1-1; D not certain. CDR1 is MNHEY, CDR2 SMNVEV, per germline (reference sequence). V gave up 6 bases and J gave up 8 bases, with 13 bases separating them. The CDR3 totals 12 residues. The CDR3 spells CASSPKGGEAFF. The CDR3 region has the DNA TGTGCCAGCAGCCCAAAAGGAGGGGAAGCTTTCTTT.

V and J are TRBV2 and TRBJ1-5; the match to TRBD1 covers 10 bases. CDR1 and CDR2 (germline): SNHLY, FYNNEI. V was clipped by 2 bases and J by 5 bases; unmatched bases: 12. The CDR3 sequence is 18 residues long. DNA for the CDR3: TGTGCCAGCAGTGAAACGACAGGGGGCTTATCATTCCATCAGCCCCAGCATTTT. Amino acid sequence: CASSETTGGLSFHQPQHF.